The present TCR beta chain was sequenced within a study of T-cell reconstitution after alpha-beta-depleted transplantation in children. Study-level points and caveats: Reportedly, alpha-beta T cells present about two months post-transplant originated from several hundred expanded clones of graft origin. The origin of high day-60 TCRbeta diversity in some patients lay in surviving recipient T cells and thymic progenitors. Once a year had passed after transplant, T-cell counts and diversity came mostly from newly produced T cells.

The authors prepared the TCRbeta library with unique molecular identifiers. TCRdb reanalysed the PCR reads using MiXCR and keeps one entry per CDR3 protein. The top ten clones hold about 4.8% of a sample with about 250,000 distinct CDR3 sequences, about 24% of them seen once. Trimming pared 5 bases from V and 2 bases from J, leaving 12 bases between. The CDR3 has 14 amino acids. Germline assignment: CDR1 LGHNA and CDR2 YNFKEQ. About this clonotype itself: Its specificity is not known.

The sample in question was PBMCs, mostly from graft donor cells, obtained 360 days after TCRalphabeta/CD19-depleted stem cell transplant. The rearrangement uses TRBV4-2 and TRBJ1-2, with unresolved D. This receptor was obtained from a female patient aged 2-10 years who had a stem cell transplant for congenital amegakaryocytic thrombocytopenia, so the T cells may come from the graft donor. CDR3 sequence (DNA): TGTGCCAGCAGCTCAAGAGGGATAAACTATGGCTACACCTTC. Protein product: CASSSRGINYGYTF.